These 17 T cell receptor beta chains came from one sample sequenced in a study of beta chain features in type 1 diabetes. Reverse transcribing all isolated RNA meant expressed TCRB transcripts were sequenced. The repertoire was sequenced with immunoSEQ multiplex PCR; TCRdb's copy has only in-frame clones and lacks some. The data contain roughly 250,000 clones, about a fifth of them singletons. Overall study findings and caveats: Among patients with Type 1 diabetes, TCRB CDR3s were moderately but significantly shorter in every one of the four CD4+ subsets.

These receptors have no identified antigens. Sample: naive CD4+ T cells from blood. The receptors stem from a woman in her forties with type 1 diabetes.

This clone was seen a few times. This chain connects TRBV9 to TRBJ2-2; 8 positions match TRBD1. The V and J ends lost 4 bases and 2 bases, in that order; junction bases with no gene match: 4. The CDR3 consists of 15 residues. Germline CDR1 is SGDLS and CDR2 is YYNGEE. CDR3 in amino acids: CASSSDRGNTGELFF. The CDR3 bases are TGTGCCAGCAGCTCCGACAGGGGTAACACCGGGGAGCTGTTTTTT.

This sequence joins TRBV18 and TRBJ2-7, with TRBD1 matching over 7 bases. The germline CDR1 and CDR2 sequences are KGHSH and LQKENI. The CDR3 is 12 amino acids. The V gene end was trimmed by 6 bases and the J gene end by 6 bases; junction bases not matched to a gene: 5. CDR3 coding DNA: TGTGCCAGCTCTCCGACAGGGTCCGAGCAGTACTTC. Encoded protein: CASSPTGSEQYF.

The chain uses TRBV11-1 and TRBJ1-5; no clear D gene. Germline loops: CDR1 SGHAT, CDR2 FQDESV (reference sequence). Trimming took 1 base from V and 7 from J, leaving 8 bases between them. CDR3 length equals 13 residues. CDR3 sequence reads: CASSLEADQPQHF. DNA of the CDR3: TGTGCCAGCAGCTTAGAAGCGGACCAGCCCCAGCATTTT. Variable domain in full (rest from reference TRBV11-1 and TRBJ1-5): EAEVAQSPRYKITEKSQAVAFWCDPISGHATLYWYRQILGQGPELLVQFQDESVVDDSQLPKDRFSAERLKGVDSTLKIQPAELGDSAMYLCASSLEADQPQHFGDGTRLSIL.

A few counts support this clone. The J gene is TRBJ1-1, the V gene TRBV27; D remains unclear. Trimming removed 3 bases at V and 3 bases at J, with 8 bases between. Per the germline V gene, CDR1 is MNHEY and CDR2 is SMNVEV (reference sequence). The CDR3 has 13 amino acids. The CDR3 here is CASSFRVDTEAFF. In nucleotides, the CDR3 is TGTGCCAGCAGTTTTCGGGTGGACACTGAAGCTTTCTTT.

CDR3 loop: CASSQLAGGWETQYF. CDR3 sequence (DNA): TGTGCCAGCAGCCAACTAGCGGGAGGGTGGGAGACCCAGTACTTC. The gene calls are TRBV7-3 and TRBJ2-5, with 13 bases matching TRBD2. Germline V gene sequence: CDR1 SGHTA, CDR2 FQGTGA. This CDR3 comprises 15 residues. The V segment lost 5 bases and the J segment 5 bases; nucleotides outside the gene matches: 5.

This clone has only a few counts. The chain is built from TRBV21-1 and TRBJ1-5; the table's D call, TRBD1, was not checked against the DNA. TRBV21-1 is a pseudogene segment. The CDR3 runs 13 residues. The CDR3 is CATLTGGNQPQHF. DNA of the CDR3: TGTGCCACCCTCACAGGGGGCAATCAGCCCCAGCATTTT.

This clone appeared a few times. This rearrangement joins TRBV15 to TRBJ1-1, with D unresolved. The CDR3 has 16 amino acids. CDR1 and CDR2 from the germline V gene are LNHNV and YYDKDF (reference sequence). V was shortened by 2 bases and J by 4 bases, with 17 bases between the two germline ends. CDR3 nucleotides: TGTGCCACCAGCAGATCATCTCCAGCTGAGGGCACTGAAGCTTTCTTT. Residues: CATSRSSPAEGTEAFF.

This clone was detected only a few times. The V gene is TRBV28, the J gene TRBJ2-7; no reliable D call. This CDR3 contains 16 residues. The ends were cut back, 5 bases at V and 5 bases at J, with 22 bases in the middle. The germline V gene has CDR1 MDHEN and CDR2 SYDVKM. The CDR3 loop reads CASSPTDFRRSDEQYF. DNA for the CDR3: TGTGCCAGCAGTCCGACGGATTTTAGGAGATCGGACGAGCAGTACTTC.

This clone appeared a few times. The chain combines TRBV28 with TRBJ1-2; TRBD1 might be the D (6 bases). V was cut by 7 bases and J by 7 bases, with 28 bases left in between. Germline CDR1 is MDHEN and CDR2 is SYDVKM. The CDR3 has 17 residues. CDR3 region: CASTGGDGRGGRIGYTF. Here the CDR3 DNA reads TGTGCCAGCACCGGGGGGGATGGCAGGGGAGGTCGTATTGGCTACACCTTC.

The genes are TRBV7-9 and TRBJ2-3, with D maybe TRBD1 (5 bases). The CDR3 runs 14 residues. Germline V lookup: CDR1 SEHNR, CDR2 FQNEAQ (reference sequence). V lost 3 bases, J lost 5 bases, and 12 bases lay in between. DNA for the CDR3: TGTGCCAGCAGCTTTCAGGGTTTGGAAGATACGCAGTATTTT. Translation: CASSFQGLEDTQYF.

The chain employs TRBV29-1 and TRBJ2-7, with D perhaps TRBD1 (5 bases). The V end was cut by 4 bases, the J end by 0 bases, with 13 bases between. This CDR3 has 14 amino acids. Looked up from germline, CDR1 is SQVTM and CDR2 is ANQGSEA. Here the CDR3 DNA reads TGCAGCGTTGGCGCAGGGTACTACTCCTACGAGCAGTACTTC. This sequence encodes CSVGAGYYSYEQYF.

The table lists this clone with a few counts. This chain links TRBV25-1 with TRBJ2-2, with TRBD2 identical over 7 bases. CDR1 and CDR2 from the germline V gene are MGHDK and SYGVNS. V shed 5 bases, J shed 4 bases, and the junction held 4 bases outside the gene matches. CDR3 size: 14 residues. The CDR3: CASSQRDRTGELFF. CDR3 sequence (DNA): TGTGCCAGCAGTCAGCGGGATCGCACCGGGGAGCTGTTTTTT.

This clone was picked up a small number of times. The chain employs TRBV15 and TRBJ2-1, with TRBD2 matching over 7 bases. V shed 2 bases and J 8 bases; nucleotides not matched to a gene: 9. CDR1 is LNHNV, CDR2 YYDKDF, per germline (reference sequence). The CDR3 runs 15 residues. CDR3 residues: CATSRKGGSQYEQFF. In DNA, the CDR3 is TGTGCCACCAGCAGAAAGGGCGGGAGTCAATATGAGCAGTTCTTC. The full variable domain, with the rest looked up from reference TRBV15 and TRBJ2-1, is DAMVIQNPRYQVTQFGKPVTLSCSQTLNHNVMYWYQQKSSQAPKLLFHYYDKDFNNEADTPDNFQSRRPNTSFCFLDIRSPGLGDTAMYLCATSRKGGSQYEQFFGPGTRLTVL.

The sample holds a few counts of this clone. V usage is TRBV6-6 and J usage is TRBJ2-4; D may be TRBD2 (5 bases). Germline lookup yields CDR1 MNHNY and CDR2 SVGAGI (reference sequence). V gave up 4 bases and J gave up 7 bases, with 8 bases separating them. The CDR3 has 12 amino acids. The DNA of the CDR3 is TGTGCCAGCAGTTCGGACTGGAACATTCAGTACTTC. Protein product: CASSSDWNIQYF.

V gene TRBV4-3 combines with J gene TRBJ1-2; TRBD1 matches at 11 bases. The CDR3 is 17 amino acids. J gave up 5 bases and V 0 bases, and 8 bases lay outside the gene matches. Looked up from germline, CDR1 is LGHNA and CDR2 is YSLEER. The CDR3 is CASSQEPIGTGGYGYTF. CDR3 nucleotide sequence: TGCGCCAGCAGCCAAGAACCTATTGGGACAGGGGGATATGGCTACACCTTC.

This clone occurred a few times. The chain joins TRBV4-2 to TRBJ2-7; the D gene is possibly TRBD2 (6 bases). The germline V and J ends were trimmed by 4 bases and 3 bases, with 16 bases remaining between them. There are 15 residues in the CDR3. Per the germline V gene, CDR1 is LGHNA and CDR2 is YNFKEQ. DNA for the CDR3: TGTGCCAGCAGCCGAGGCCCCGGGAGCTACTACGAGCAGTACTTC. It is translated as CASSRGPGSYYEQYF.

There are a few counts of this clone. The chain links TRBV25-1 to TRBJ2-7, with a weak D call TRBD1 (6 bases). V lost 4 bases and J lost 3, with 7 bases in between. Germline V gene data show CDR1 as MGHDK and CDR2 as SYGVNS. The CDR3 sequence is 12 residues long. Here the CDR3 reads CASSAQGYEQYF. The CDR3 DNA follows: TGTGCCAGCAGTGCACAGGGCTACGAGCAGTACTTC.